This T cell receptor beta chain was retrieved from a study of cytomegalovirus exposure and HLA in healthy donors. This clone has a handful of counts. Its target is unknown. Findings and limits, study-wide: Presence/absence comparisons presumed near-even sequencing depth among donors.

This PCR relied on a set of 60 Vbeta primers and 13 Jbeta primers. Per the authors' pipeline: About 11 million shared chains were among the about 80 million unique TCR beta chains that a later analysis counted. The method was immunoSEQ multiplex PCR; TCRdb's version includes in-frame clones alone and lacks a portion of them. The DNA was the basis for D and trimming; V, J and clone size are from that table. The repertoire includes some 120,000 clones, 65% to 75% of them detected once, and 6.6% sits in the top ten. The V gene lost 4 bases and the J gene lost 6 bases, with 20 bases spanning the gap. Germline V CDR1 and CDR2: SGDLS, YYNGEE. This CDR3 comprises 15 residues.

Sequences were obtained from PBMCs. This chain connects TRBV9 to TRBJ2-7; D is perhaps TRBD1 (6 bases). The source is a man between 40 and 49 years old in good health and CMV-seropositive. The CDR3 loop is CASSPQTGLGFEQYF. The CDR3 region has the DNA TGTGCCAGCAGCCCCCAAACAGGGTTGGGGTTCGAGCAGTACTTC.